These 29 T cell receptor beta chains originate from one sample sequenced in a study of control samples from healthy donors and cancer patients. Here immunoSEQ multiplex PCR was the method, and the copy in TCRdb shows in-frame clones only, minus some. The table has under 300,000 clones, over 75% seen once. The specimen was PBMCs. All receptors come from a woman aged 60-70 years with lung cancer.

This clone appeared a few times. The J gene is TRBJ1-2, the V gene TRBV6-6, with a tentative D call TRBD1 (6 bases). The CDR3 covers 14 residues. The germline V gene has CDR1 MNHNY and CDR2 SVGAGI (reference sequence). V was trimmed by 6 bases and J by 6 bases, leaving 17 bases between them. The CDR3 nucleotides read TGTGCCAGCAGAACCACAGGGCTCTTCGATGGCTACACCTTC. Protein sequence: CASRTTGLFDGYTF.

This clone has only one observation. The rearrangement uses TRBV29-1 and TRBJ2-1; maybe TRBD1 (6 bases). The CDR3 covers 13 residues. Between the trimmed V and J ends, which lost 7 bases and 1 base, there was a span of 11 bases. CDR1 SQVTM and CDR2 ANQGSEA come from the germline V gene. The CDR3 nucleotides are TGCAGCGCTACACAGGGTTCCTACAATGAGCAGTTCTTC. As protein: CSATQGSYNEQFF.

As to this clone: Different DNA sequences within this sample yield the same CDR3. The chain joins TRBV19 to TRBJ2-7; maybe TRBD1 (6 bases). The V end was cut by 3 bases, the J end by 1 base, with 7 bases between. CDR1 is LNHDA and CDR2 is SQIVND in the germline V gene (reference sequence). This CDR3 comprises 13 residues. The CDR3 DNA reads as TGTGCCAGTAGTATCGGACAGTCCTACGAGCAGTACTTC. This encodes CASSIGQSYEQYF.

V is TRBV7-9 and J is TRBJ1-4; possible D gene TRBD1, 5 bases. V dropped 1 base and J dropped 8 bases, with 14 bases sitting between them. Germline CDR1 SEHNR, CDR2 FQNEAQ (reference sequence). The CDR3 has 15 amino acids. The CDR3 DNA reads TGTGCCAGCAGCTTAGTTGCCGGGACTGGAGAAAAACTGTTTTTT. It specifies CASSLVAGTGEKLFF.

The CDR3: CASSGRDRGSNEQFF. CDR3 DNA: TGCGCCAGCAGTGGCCGGGACAGGGGTTCCAATGAGCAGTTCTTC. The chain is built from TRBV10-2 and TRBJ2-1, with 10 positions matching TRBD1. The length of the CDR3 is 15 residues. J lost 6 bases, V lost 4 bases, and 6 bases had no gene match. Looked up from germline, CDR1 is WSHSY and CDR2 is SAAADI.

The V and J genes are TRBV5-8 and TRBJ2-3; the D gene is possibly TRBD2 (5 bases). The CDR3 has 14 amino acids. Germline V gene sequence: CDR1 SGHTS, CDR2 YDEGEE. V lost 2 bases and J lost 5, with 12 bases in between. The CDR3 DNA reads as TGTGCCAGCAGCTTTGTCTCCGGAGGAGATACGCAGTATTTT. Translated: CASSFVSGGDTQYF.

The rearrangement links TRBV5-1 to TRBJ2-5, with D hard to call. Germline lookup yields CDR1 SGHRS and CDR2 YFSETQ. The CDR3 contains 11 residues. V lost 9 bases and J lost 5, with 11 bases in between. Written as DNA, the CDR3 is TGCGCCAACCGAAGGCCGGAGACCCAGTACTTC. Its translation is CANRRPETQYF.

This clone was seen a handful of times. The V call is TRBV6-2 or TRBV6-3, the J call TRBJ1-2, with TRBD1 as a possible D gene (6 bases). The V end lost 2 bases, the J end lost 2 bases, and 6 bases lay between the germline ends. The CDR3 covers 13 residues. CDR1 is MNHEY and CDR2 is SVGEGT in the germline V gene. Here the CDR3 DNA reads TGTGCCAGCAGTTACCAGGGGAACTATGGCTACACCTTC. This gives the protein CASSYQGNYGYTF.

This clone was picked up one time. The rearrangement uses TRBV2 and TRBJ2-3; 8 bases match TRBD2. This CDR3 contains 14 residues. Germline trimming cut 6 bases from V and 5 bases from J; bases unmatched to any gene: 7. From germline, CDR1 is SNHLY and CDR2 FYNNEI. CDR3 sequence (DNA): TGTGCCAGCAGAGGGTCGGGAGGGGTAGATACGCAGTATTTT. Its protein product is CASRGSGGVDTQYF.

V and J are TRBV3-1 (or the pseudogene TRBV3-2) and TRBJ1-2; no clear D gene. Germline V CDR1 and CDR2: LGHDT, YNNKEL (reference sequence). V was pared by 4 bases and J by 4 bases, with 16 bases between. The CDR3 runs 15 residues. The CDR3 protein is CASSRGPSGGYGYTF. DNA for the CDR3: TGTGCCAGCAGCCGAGGACCGTCCGGAGGCTATGGCTACACCTTC.

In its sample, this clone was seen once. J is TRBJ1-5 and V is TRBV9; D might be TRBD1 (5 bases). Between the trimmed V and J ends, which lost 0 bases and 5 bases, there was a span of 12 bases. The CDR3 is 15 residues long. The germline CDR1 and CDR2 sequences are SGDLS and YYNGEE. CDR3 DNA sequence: TGTGCCAGCAGCGTAGGAGGGGTGTCGGATCAGCCCCAGCATTTT. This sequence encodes CASSVGGVSDQPQHF.

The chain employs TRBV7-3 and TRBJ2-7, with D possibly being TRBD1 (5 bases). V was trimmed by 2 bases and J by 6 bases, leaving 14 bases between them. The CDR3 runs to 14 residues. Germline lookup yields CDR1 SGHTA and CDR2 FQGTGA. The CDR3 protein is CASSLDPARGEQYF. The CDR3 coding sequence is TGTGCCAGCAGCTTAGATCCAGCTAGGGGCGAGCAGTACTTC.

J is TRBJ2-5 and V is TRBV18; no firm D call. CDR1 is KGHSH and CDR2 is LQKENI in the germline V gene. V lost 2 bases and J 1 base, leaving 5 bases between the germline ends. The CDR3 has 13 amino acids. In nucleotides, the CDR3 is TGTGCCAGCTCACCATTTAGCCAAGAGACCCAGTACTTC. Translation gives CASSPFSQETQYF.

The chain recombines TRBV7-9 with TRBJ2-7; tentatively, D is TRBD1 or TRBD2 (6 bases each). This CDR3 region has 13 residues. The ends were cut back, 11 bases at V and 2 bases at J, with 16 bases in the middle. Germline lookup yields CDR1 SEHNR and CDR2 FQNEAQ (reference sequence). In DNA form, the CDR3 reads TGTGCCGGGGGGTCGGGGGCCACCTACGAGCAGTACTTC. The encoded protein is CAGGSGATYEQYF.

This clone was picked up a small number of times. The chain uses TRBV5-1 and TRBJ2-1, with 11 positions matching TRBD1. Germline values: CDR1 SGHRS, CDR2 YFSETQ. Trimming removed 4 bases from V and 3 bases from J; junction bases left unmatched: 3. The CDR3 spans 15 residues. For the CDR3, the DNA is TGCGCCAGCAGCCCCGGGACAGGGGGCTACAATGAGCAGTTCTTC. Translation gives CASSPGTGGYNEQFF.

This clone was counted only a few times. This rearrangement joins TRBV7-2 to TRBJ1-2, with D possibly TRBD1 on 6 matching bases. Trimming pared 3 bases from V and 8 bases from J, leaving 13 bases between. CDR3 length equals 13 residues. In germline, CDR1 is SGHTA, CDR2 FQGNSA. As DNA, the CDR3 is TGTGCCAGCAGCTTTTATCAGGGGCAAGGCTACACCTTC. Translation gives CASSFYQGQGYTF.

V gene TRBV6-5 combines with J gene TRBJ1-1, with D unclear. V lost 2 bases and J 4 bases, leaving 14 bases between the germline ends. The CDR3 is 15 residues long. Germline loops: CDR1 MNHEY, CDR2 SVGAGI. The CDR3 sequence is CASSYTPQVGTEAFF. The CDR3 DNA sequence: TGTGCCAGCAGTTACACCCCTCAGGTCGGCACTGAAGCTTTCTTT.

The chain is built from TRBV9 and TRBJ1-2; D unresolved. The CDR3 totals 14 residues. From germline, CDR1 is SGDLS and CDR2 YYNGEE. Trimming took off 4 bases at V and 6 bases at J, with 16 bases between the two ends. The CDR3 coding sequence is TGTGCCAGCAGCCCCCGATTGATCGTGGATGGCTACACCTTC. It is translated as CASSPRLIVDGYTF.

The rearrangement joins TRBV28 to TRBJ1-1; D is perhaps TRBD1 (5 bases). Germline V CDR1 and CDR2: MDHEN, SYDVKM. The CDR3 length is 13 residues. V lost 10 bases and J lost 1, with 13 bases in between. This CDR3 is CATRRDPNTEAFF. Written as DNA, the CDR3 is TGTGCCACCCGCCGGGACCCGAACACTGAAGCTTTCTTT.

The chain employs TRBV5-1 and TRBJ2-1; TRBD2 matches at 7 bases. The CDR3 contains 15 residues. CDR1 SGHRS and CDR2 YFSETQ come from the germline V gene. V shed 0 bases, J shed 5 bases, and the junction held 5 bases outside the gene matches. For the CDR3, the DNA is TGCGCCAGCAGCTTGGGAGCGGGGACTAACAATGAGCAGTTCTTC. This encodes CASSLGAGTNNEQFF.

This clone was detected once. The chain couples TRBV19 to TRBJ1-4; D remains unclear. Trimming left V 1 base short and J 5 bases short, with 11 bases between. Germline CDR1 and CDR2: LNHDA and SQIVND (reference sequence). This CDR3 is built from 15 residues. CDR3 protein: CASSIGAGKNEKLFF. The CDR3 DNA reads TGTGCCAGTAGTATAGGGGCAGGAAAAAATGAAAAACTGTTTTTT. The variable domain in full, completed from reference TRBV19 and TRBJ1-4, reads DGGITQSPKYLFRKEGQNVTLSCEQNLNHDAMYWYRQDPGQGLRLIYYSQIVNDFQKGDIAEGYSVSREKKESFPLTVTSAQKNPTAFYLCASSIGAGKNEKLFFGSGTQLSVL.

CDR3 residues: CASSQGMGGREQYF. CDR3 coding DNA: TGTGCCAGCAGCCAAGGGATGGGGGGGCGTGAGCAGTACTTC. This sequence joins TRBV3-1 (or the pseudogene TRBV3-2) and TRBJ2-7; D might be TRBD2 (7 bases). The CDR3 is 14 amino acids. V lost 1 base, J lost 7 bases, and 14 bases lay in between. Per germline, CDR1 LGHDT and CDR2 YNNKEL (reference sequence).

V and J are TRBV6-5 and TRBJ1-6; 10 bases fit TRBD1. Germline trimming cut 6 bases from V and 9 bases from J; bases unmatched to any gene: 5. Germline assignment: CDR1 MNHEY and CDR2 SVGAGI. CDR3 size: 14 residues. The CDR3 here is CASSVRDRGSPLHF. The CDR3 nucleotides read TGTGCCAGCAGCGTCCGGGACAGGGGTTCACCCCTCCACTTT.

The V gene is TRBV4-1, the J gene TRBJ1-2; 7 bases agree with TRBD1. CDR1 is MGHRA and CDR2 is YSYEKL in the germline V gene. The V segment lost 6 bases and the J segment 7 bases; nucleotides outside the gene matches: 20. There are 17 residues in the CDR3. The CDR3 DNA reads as TGCGCCAGCAGAATAGGGCTACAGGGGCAGGGTGTAGGTGGCTACACCTTC. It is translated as CASRIGLQGQGVGGYTF.

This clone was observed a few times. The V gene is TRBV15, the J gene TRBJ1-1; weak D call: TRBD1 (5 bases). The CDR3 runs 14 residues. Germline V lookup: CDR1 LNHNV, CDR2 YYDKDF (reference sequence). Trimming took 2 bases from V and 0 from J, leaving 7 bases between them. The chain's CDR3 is CATSRQGLNTEAFF. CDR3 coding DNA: TGTGCCACCAGCAGACAGGGCTTGAACACTGAAGCTTTCTTT.

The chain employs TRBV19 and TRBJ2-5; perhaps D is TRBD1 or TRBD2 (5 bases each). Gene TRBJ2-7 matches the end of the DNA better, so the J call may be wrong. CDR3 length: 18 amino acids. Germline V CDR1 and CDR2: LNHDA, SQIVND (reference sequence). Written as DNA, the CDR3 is TGTGCCAGTAGTAAGGACACTAGGCCGGGATTACCCATCTACGAGCAGTACTTC. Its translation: CASSKDTRPGLPIYEQYF.

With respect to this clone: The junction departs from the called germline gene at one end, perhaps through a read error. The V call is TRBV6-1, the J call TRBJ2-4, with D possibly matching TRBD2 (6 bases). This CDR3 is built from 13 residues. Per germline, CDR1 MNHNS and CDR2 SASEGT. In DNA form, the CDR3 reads TGTGCCAGCAGTGAACTCCCCGGGACTGCATCTCACTTC. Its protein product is CASSELPGTASHF.

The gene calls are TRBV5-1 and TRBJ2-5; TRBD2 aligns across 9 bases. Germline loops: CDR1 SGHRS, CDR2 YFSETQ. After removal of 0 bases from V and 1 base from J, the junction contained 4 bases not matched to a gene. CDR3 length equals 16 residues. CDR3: CASSLVASGTQETQYF. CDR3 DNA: TGCGCCAGCAGCTTGGTGGCTAGCGGGACCCAAGAGACCCAGTACTTC.

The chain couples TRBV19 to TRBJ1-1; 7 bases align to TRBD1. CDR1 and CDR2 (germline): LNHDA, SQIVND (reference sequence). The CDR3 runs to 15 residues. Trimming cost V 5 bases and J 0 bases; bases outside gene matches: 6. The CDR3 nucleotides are TGTGCCAGTAGTCTGACAGGGAACATGAACACTGAAGCTTTCTTT. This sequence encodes CASSLTGNMNTEAFF.